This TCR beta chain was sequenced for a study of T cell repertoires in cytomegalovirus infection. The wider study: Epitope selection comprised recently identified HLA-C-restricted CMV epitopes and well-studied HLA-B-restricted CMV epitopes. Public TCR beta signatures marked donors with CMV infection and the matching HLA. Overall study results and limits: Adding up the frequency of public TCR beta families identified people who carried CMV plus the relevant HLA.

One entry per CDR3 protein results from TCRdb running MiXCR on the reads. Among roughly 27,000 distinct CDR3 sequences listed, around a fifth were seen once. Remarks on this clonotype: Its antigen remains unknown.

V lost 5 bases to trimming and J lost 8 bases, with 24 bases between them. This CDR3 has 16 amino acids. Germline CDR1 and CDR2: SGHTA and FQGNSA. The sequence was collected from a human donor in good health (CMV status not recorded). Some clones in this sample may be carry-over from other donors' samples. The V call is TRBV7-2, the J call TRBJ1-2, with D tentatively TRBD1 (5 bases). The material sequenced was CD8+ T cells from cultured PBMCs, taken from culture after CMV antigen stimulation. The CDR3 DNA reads TGTGCCAGCAGCGACGTAGGTGGCAGGGTAGTTCGAGGCTACACCTTC. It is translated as CASSDVGGRVVRGYTF.